Following are 9 T cell receptor beta chains from one sample sequenced in a study of CD4+ T cells in melanoma. TCRdb's copy holds only in-frame clones and misses some; the assay was immunoSEQ multiplex PCR. The sample carries approximately 6,600 clones, 60% to 80% recorded once. The sequencing input was cells from a culture (not recorded whether cultured in vitro). The receptor set was obtained from a human donor with melanoma.

J is TRBJ1-6 and V is TRBV3-1 (or the pseudogene TRBV3-2); the match to TRBD1 covers 9 bases. Trimming removed 4 bases from V and 9 bases from J; junction bases left unmatched: 4. CDR1 LGHDT and CDR2 YNNKEL come from the germline V gene (reference sequence). This CDR3 is built from 14 residues. The CDR3 region is CASSPDRGGSPLHF. DNA for the CDR3: TGTGCCAGCAGCCCAGACAGGGGGGGTTCACCCCTCCACTTT.

This clone is termed medium-sized. CDR3 nucleotide sequence: TGCAGCGTTGAAAGGAAACTCCGGGGCTACACCTTC. Protein sequence: CSVERKLRGYTF. The chain links TRBV29-1 to TRBJ1-2; no firm D call. This CDR3 has 12 residues. Trimming shortened V by 2 bases and J by 8 bases, and 12 bases separated the two germline ends. Germline V gene sequence: CDR1 SQVTM, CDR2 ANQGSEA.

The genes are TRBV14 and TRBJ2-1; TRBD1 matches at 8 bases. This CDR3 is 17 amino acids long. Germline assignment: CDR1 SGHDN and CDR2 FVKESK. The ends lost 1 base at V and 1 base at J; junction bases unmatched: 6. The CDR3 DNA reads TGTGCCAGCAGCCAAGGGCCGGACAGGGTATCCTACAATGAGCAGTTCTTC. It codes for CASSQGPDRVSYNEQFF. The full variable domain, rest sourced from reference TRBV14 and TRBJ2-1, is EAGVTQFPSHSVIEKGQTVTLRCDPISGHDNLYWYRRVMGKEIKFLLHFVKESKQDESGMPNNRFLAERTGGTYSTLKVQPAELEDSGVYFCASSQGPDRVSYNEQFFGPGTRLTVL.

The chain combines TRBV18 with TRBJ1-2; D is ambiguous. Trimming took off 6 bases at V and 4 bases at J, with 15 bases between the two ends. The length of the CDR3 is 14 residues. The germline V gene encodes CDR1 KGHSH and CDR2 LQKENI. The CDR3 here is CASSLRSESYGYTF. The CDR3 bases are TGTGCCAGCTCCCTAAGATCCGAATCCTATGGCTACACCTTC.

The CDR3 bases are TGTGCCAGCAGCGGACAGGGCGAGAATTCACCCCTCCACTTT. It specifies CASSGQGENSPLHF. This sequence joins TRBV9 and TRBJ1-6; 7 positions agree with TRBD1. The CDR3 is made up of 14 amino acids. V was pared by 3 bases and J by 7 bases, with 4 bases of the junction left unmatched. Germline-derived CDR1 and CDR2 are SGDLS and YYNGEE.

This clone has just one count. CDR3 loop: CAWSGLAGYNEQFF. The CDR3 DNA sequence: TGTGCCTGGAGTGGACTAGCGGGCTACAATGAGCAGTTCTTC. The J gene is TRBJ2-1, the V gene TRBV30, with 10 bases lining up with TRBD2. Looked up from germline, CDR1 is GTSNPN and CDR2 is SVGIG (reference sequence). The junction had 0 bases not matched to a gene; V was cut back by 1 base and J by 3 bases. The CDR3 covers 14 residues.

The rearrangement links TRBV7-2 to TRBJ2-7, with a weak D call TRBD2 (5 bases). Germline V gene lookup returns CDR1 SGHTA and CDR2 FQGNSA. CDR3 length: 16 residues. V dropped 6 bases and J dropped 0 bases, with 18 bases sitting between them. In DNA, the CDR3 is TGTGCCAGCAGTCCACTCCGGGGAAGCGGCTCCTACGAGCAGTACTTC. Protein product: CASSPLRGSGSYEQYF.

By frequency in the sample, this clone is medium-sized (0.01 to 0.1%). CDR3 residues: CASQDTGELFF. Written as DNA, the CDR3 is TGCGCCAGCCAAGACACCGGGGAGCTGTTTTTT. The chain employs TRBV5-1 and TRBJ2-2, with no clear D. The germline V gene encodes CDR1 SGHRS and CDR2 YFSETQ. Trimming removed 7 bases at V and 3 bases at J, with 4 bases between. The CDR3 loop spans 11 amino acids. Looking up the rest from reference TRBV5-1 and TRBJ2-2 gives the full variable domain: KAGVTQTPRYLIKTRGQQVTLSCSPISGHRSVSWYQQTPGQGLQFLFEYFSETQRNKGNFPGRFSGRQFSNSRSEMNVSTLELGDSALYLCASQDTGELFFGEGSRLTVL.

By share, this clone counts as medium-sized (0.01 to 0.1%). The J gene is TRBJ2-5, the V gene TRBV15; TRBD2 agrees at 9 bases. The V gene end was trimmed by 5 bases and the J gene end by 5 bases; junction bases not matched to a gene: 9. In germline, CDR1 is LNHNV, CDR2 YYDKDF (reference sequence). The CDR3 is 15 amino acids. Written as DNA, the CDR3 is TGTGCCACCAGCGCCCGAAGGACTAGCGTTGAGACCCAGTACTTC. Its translation: CATSARRTSVETQYF.